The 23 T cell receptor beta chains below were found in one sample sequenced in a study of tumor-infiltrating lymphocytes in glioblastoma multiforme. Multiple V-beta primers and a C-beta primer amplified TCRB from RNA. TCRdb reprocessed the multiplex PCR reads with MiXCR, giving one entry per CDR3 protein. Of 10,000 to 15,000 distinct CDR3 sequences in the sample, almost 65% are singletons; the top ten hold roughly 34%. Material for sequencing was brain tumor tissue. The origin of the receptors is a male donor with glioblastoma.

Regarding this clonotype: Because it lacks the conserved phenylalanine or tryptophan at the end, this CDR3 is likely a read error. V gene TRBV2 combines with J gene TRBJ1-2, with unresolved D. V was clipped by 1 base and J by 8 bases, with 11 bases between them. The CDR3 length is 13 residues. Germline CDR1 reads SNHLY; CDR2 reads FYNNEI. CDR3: CASSEDTAEGYTL. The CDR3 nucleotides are TGTGCCAGCAGTGAAGACACAGCGGAAGGCTACACCCTC.

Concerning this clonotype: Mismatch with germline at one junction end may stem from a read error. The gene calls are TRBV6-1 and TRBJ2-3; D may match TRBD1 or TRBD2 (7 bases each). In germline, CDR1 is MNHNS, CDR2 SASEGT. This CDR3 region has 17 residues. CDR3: CASSEALTGRESDTRYF. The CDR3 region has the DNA TGTGCCAGCAGTGAAGCGTTGACAGGGCGGGAGTCAGATACGCGGTATTTT.

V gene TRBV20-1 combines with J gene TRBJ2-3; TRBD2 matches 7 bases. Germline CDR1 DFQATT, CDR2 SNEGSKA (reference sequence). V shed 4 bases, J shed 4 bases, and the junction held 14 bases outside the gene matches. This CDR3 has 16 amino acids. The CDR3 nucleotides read TGCAGTGCTACTCCGACTAGCAGGAGCGTTTCAGATACGCAGTATTTT. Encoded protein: CSATPTSRSVSDTQYF.

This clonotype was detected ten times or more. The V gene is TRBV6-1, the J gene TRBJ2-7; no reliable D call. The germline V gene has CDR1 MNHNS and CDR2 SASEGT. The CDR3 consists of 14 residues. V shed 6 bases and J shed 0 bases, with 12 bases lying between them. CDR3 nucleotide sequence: TGTGCCAGCAGCCTTAGCCTGAGCTCCTACGAGCAGTACTTC. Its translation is CASSLSLSSYEQYF.

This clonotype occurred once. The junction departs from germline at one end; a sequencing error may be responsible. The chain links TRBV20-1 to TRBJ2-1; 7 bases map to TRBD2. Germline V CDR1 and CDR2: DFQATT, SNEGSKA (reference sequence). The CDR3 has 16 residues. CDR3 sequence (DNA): TGCAATGCTAGTCGACCGGGACCAGCGGGAATGAATAAGCAGTTCTTC. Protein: CNASRPGPAGMNKQFF.

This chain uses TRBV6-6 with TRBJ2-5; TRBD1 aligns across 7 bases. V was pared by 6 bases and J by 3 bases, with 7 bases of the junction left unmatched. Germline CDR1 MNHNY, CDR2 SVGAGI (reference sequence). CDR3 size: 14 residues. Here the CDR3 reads CASRPPQGEETQYF. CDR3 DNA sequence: TGTGCCAGCAGGCCACCTCAGGGGGAAGAGACCCAGTACTTC.

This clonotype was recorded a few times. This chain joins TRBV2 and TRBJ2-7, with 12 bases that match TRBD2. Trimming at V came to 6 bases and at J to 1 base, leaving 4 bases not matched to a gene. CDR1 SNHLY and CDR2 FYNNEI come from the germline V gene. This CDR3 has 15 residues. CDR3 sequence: CASSETSGRSYEQYF. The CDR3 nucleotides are TGTGCCAGCAGCGAAACTAGCGGGAGGTCCTACGAGCAGTACTTC.

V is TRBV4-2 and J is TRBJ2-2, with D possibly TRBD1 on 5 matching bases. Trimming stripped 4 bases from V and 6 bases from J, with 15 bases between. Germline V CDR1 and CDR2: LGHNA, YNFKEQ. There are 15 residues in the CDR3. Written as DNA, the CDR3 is TGTGCCAGCAGCCTCACCCTGGGGCGCGCCGGGGAGCTGTTTTTT. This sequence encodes CASSLTLGRAGELFF.

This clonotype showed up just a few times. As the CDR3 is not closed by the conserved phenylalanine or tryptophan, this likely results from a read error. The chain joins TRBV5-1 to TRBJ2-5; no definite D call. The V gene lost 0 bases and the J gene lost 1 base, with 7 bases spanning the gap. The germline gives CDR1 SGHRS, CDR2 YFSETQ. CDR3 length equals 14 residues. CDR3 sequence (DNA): TGCGCCAGCAGCTTGGGAACTACCCAAGAGACCCAGTACTAC. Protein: CASSLGTTQETQYY.

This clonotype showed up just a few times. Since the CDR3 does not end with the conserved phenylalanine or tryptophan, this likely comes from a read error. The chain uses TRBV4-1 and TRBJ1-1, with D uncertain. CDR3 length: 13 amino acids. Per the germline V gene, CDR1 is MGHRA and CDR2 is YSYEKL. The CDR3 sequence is CASSQAISTEAFL. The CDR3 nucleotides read TGCGCCAGCAGTCAAGCGATTTCGACTGAAGCTTTCCTT.

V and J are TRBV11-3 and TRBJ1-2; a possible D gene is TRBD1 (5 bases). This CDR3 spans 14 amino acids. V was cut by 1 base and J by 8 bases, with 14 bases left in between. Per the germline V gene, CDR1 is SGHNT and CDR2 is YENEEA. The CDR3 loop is CASSLGQGASGYTF. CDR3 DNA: TGTGCCAGCAGCTTAGGGCAGGGAGCGTCGGGCTACACCTTC.

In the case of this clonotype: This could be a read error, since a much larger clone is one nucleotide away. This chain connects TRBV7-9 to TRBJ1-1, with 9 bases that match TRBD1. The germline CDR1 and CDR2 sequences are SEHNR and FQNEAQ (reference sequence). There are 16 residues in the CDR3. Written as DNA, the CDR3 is TGTGCCAGCAGCTATAACCCCGGGACAGGGAACACTGGAGCTTCCTTT. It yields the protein CASSYNPGTGNTGASF.

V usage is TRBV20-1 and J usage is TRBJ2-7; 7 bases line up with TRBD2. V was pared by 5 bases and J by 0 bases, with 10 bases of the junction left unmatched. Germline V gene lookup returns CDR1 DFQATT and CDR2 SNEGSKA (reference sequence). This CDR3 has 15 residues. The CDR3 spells CSALNPGGSSYEQYF. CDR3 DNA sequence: TGCAGTGCTCTAAACCCGGGAGGAAGCTCCTACGAGCAGTACTTC.

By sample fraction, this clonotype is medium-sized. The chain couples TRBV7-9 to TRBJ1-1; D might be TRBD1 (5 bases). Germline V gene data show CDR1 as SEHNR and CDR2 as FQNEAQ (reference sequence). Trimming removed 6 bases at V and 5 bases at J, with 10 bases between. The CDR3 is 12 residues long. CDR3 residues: CASRLGVTEAFF. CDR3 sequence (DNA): TGTGCCAGCAGGCTAGGGGTGACTGAAGCTTTCTTT.

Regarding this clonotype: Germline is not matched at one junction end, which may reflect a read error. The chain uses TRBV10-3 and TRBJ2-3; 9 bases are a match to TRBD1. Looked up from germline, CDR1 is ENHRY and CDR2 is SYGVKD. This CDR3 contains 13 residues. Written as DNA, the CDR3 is TGTGCCACCACAGGGGGCCCCACAGATACTCAGTATTTT. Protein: CATTGGPTDTQYF.

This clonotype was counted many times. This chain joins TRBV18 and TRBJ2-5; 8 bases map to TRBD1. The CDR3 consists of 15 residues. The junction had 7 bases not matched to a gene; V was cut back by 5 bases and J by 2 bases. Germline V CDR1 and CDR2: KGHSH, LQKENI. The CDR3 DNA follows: TGTGCCAGCTCAACGACAGGGGTAGGGCAAGAGACCCAGTACTTC. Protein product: CASSTTGVGQETQYF.

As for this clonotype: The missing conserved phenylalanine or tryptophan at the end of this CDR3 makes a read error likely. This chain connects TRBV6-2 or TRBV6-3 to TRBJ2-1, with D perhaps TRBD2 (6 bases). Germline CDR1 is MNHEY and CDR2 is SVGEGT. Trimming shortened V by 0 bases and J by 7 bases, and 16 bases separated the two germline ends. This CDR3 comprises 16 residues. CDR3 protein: CASSYSGGALYNEQFI. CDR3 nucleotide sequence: TGTGCCAGCAGTTACTCAGGCGGGGCTCTTTATAATGAGCAGTTCATC.

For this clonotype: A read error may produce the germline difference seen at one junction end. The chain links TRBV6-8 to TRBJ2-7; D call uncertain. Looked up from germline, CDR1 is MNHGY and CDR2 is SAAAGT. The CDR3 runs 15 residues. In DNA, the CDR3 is TGTGCCAGCAGTTACTCTCGGCGGAGTATTTACGGGCAGTACTTC. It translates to CASSYSRRSIYGQYF.

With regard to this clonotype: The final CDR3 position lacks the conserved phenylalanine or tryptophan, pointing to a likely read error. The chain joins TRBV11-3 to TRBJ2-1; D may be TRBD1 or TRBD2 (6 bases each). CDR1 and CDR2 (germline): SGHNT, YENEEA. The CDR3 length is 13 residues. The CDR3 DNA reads TGTGCGAGCAGCTCGAGGGGGGAGAGTGAGCAGTTCCTC. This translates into CASSSRGESEQFL.

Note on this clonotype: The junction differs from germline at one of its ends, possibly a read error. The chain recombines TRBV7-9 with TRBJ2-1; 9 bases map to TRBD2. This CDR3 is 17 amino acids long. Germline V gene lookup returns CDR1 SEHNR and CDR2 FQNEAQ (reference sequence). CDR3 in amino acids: CACSLNGLANSYNEQFF. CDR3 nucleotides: TGTGCCTGCAGCTTAAATGGACTAGCGAACTCCTACAATGAACAGTTCTTC. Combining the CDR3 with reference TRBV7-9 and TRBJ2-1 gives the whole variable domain DTGVSQNPRHKITKRGQNVTFRCDPISEHNRLYWYRQTLGQGPEFLTYFQNEAQLEKSRLLSDRFSAERPKGSFSTLEIQRTEQGDSAMYLCACSLNGLANSYNEQFFGPGTRLTVL.

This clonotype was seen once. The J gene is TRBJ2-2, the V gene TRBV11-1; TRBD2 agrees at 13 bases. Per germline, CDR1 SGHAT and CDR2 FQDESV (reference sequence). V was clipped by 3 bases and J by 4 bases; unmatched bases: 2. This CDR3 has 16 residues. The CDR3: CASSFRTSGSTGELFF. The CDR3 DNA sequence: TGTGCCAGCAGCTTCCGGACTAGCGGGAGCACCGGGGAGCTGTTTTTT.

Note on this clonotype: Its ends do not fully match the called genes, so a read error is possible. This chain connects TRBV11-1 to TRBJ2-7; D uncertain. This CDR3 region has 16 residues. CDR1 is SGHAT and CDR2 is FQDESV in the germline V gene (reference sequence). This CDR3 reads CASSLARLYMGYEQYF. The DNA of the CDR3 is TGTGCCAGCAGCTTAGCGCGTCTGTACATGGGGTACGAACAGTACTTC.

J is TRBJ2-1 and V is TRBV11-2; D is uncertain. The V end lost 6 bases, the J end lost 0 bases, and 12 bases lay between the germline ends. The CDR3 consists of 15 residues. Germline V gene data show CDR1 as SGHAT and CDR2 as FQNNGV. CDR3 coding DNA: TGTGCCAGCAGAGCCTATTCGAGCTCCTACAATGAGCAGTTCTTC. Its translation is CASRAYSSSYNEQFF.